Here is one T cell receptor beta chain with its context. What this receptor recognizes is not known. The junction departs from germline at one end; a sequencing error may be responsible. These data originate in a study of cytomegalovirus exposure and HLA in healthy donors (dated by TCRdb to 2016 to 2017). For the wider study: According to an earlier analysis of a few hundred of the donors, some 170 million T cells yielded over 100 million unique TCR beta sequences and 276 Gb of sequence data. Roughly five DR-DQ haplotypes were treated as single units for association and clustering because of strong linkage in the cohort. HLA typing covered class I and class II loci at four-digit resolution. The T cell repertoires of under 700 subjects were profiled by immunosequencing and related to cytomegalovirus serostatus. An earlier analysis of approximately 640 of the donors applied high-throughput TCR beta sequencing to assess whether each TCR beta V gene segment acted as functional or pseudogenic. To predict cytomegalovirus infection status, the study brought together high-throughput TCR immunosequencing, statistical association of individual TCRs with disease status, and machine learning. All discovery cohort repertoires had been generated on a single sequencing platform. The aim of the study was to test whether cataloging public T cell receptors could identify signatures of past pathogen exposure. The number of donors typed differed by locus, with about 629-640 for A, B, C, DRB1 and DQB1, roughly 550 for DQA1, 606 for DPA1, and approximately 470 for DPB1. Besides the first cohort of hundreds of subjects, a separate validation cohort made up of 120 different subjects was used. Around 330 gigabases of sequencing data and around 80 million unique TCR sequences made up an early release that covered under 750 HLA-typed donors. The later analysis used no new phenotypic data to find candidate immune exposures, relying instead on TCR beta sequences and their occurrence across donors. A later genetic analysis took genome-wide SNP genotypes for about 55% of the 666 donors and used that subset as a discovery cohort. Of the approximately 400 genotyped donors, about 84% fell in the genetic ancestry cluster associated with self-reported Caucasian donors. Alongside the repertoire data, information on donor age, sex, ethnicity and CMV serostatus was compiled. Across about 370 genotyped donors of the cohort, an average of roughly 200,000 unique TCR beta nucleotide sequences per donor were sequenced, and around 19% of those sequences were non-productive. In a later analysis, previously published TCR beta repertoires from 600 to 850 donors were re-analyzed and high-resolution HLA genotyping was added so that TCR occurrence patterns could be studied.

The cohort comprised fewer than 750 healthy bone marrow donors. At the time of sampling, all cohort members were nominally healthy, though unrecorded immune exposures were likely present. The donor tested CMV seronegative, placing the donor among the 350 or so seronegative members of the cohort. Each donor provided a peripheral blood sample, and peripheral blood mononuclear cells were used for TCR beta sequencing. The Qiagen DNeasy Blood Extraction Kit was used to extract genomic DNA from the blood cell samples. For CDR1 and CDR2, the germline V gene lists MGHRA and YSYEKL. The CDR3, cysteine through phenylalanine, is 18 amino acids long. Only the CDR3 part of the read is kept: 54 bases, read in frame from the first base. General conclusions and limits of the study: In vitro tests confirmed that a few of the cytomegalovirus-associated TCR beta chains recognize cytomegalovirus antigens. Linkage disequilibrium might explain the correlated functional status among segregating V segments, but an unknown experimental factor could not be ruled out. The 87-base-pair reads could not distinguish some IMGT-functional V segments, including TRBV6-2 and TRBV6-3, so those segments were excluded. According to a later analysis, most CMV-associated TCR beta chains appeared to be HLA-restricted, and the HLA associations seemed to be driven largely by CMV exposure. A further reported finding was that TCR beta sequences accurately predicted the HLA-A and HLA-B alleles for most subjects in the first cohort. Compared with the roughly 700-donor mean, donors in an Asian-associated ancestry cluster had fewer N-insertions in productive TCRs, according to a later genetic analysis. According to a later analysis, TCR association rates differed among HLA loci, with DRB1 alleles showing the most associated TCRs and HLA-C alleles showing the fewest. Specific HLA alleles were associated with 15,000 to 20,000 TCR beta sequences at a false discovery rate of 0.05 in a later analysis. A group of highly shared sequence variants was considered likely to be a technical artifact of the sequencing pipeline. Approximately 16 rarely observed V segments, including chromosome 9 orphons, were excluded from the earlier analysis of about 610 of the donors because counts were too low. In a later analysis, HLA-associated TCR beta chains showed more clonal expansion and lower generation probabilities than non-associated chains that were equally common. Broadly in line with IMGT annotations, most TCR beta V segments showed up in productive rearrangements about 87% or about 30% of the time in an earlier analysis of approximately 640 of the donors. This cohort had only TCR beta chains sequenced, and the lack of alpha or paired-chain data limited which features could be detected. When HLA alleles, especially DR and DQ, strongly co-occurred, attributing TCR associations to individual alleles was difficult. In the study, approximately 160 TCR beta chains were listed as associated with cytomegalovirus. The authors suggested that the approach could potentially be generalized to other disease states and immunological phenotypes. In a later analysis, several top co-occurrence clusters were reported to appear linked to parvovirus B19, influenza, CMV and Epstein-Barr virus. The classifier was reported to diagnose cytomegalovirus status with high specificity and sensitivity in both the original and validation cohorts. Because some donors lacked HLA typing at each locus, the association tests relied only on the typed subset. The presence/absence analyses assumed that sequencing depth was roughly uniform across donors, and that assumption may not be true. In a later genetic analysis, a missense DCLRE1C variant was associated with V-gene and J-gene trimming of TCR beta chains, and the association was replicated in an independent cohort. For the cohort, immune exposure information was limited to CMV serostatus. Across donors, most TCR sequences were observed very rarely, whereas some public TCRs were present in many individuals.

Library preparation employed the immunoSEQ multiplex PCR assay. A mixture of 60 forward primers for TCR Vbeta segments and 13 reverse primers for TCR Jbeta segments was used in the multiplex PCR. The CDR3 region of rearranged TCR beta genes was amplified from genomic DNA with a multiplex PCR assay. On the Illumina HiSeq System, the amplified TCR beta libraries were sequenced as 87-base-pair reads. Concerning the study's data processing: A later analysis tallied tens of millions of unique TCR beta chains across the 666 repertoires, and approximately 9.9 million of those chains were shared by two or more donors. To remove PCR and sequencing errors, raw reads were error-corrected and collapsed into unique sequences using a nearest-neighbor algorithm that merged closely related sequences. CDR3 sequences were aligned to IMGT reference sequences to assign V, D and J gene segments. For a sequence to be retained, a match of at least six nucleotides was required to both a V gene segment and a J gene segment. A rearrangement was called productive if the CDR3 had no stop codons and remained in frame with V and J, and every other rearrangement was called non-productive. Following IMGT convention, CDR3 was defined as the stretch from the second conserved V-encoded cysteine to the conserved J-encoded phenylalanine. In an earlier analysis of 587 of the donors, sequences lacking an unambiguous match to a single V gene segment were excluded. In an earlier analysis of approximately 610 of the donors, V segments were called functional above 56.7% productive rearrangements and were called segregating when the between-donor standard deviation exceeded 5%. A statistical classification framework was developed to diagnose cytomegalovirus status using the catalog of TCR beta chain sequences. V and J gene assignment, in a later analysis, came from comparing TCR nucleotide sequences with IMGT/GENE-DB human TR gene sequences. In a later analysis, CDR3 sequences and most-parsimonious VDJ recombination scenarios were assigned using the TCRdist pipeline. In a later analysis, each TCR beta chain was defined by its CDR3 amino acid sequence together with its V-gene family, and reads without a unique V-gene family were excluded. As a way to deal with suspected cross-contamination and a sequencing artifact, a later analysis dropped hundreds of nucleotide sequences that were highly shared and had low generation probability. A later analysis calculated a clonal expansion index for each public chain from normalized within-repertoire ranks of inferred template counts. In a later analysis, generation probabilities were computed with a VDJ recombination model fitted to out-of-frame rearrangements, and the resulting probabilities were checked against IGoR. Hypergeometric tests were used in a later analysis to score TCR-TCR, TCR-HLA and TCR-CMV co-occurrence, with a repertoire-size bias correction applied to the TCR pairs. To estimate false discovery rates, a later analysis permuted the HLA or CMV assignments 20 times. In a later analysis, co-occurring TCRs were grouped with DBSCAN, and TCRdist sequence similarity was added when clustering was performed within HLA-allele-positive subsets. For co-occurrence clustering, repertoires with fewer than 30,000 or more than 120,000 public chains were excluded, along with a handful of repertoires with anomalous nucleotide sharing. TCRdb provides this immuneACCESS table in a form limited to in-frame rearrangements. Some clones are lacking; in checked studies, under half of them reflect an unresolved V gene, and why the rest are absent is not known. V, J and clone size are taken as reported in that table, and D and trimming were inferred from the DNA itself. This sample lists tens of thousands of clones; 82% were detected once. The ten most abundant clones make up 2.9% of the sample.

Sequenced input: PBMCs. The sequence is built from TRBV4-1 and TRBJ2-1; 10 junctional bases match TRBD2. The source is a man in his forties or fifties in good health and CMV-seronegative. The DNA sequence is TGCGCCAGCAGACAAGTTGGGGTAGCGGGGGGTTCGAGGAATGAGCAGTTCTTC. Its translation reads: CASRQVGVAGGSRNEQFF.